This TCR beta chain was sequenced for a study of blood T cells in healthy people across ages. It was approximately 10 milliliters of peripheral blood that were drawn from each donor. Germline V gene data show CDR1 as SGHRS and CDR2 as YFSETQ. This CDR3 region has 16 residues. Trimming left V 0 bases short and J 0 bases short, with 10 bases between. Using a J-beta primer mix together with a sample-barcoded 5' primer, a second PCR was run for roughly 7 to 11 cycles. TCRdb re-called the 5' RACE reads with MiXCR, one entry per CDR3 protein. The data contain 660,000 or so distinct CDR3 sequences, roughly 53% of them singletons.

Sequencing input: blood. The chain recombines TRBV5-1 with TRBJ1-3; the D is unclear. This TCR derives from a man in his sixties in good health. The CDR3 DNA follows: TGCGCCAGCAGCTTGGTTGGGGATACCTCTGGAAACACCATATATTTT. Translating it yields CASSLVGDTSGNTIYF.